This T cell receptor (beta chain) was found in a study of siplizumab effects on memory and regulatory T cells. The CDR3 has 14 amino acids. V was pared by 1 base and J by 10 bases, with 11 bases between. Per germline, CDR1 MGHRA and CDR2 YSYEKL. Assay used: immunoSEQ multiplex PCR; TCRdb lists only in-frame clones, some missing. The sample yields tens of thousands of clones, nearly 95% seen once. The chain combines TRBV4-1 with TRBJ1-6, with a weak D call TRBD1 (5 bases). The sequenced sample was non-Treg CD4+ T cells sorted from blood. This sequence originates from a human donor in good health. The CDR3 DNA reads TGCGCCAGCAGCCAAGTCGGGGCAGGATCACCCCTCCACTTT. Protein: CASSQVGAGSPLHF.